The next 3 T cell receptor beta chains were all read from a single sample in a study of T cells in Graves' hyperthyroidism and ophthalmopathy. TCR beta CDR3 sequences were amplified from RNA transcripts. Initially, a first-round RT-PCR of the TCR CDR3 employed the HTBI primer set. TCRdb processed the multiplex PCR reads anew with MiXCR; each CDR3 protein has one entry. The sample includes more than 650,000 distinct CDR3 sequences, about 14% of them seen just once. Sequencing used blood. The receptor source for this set is a woman aged 18 to 35 with Graves' hyperthyroidism.

This clonotype came up a few times. V and J are TRBV9 and TRBJ2-7, with D perhaps given as TRBD1 or TRBD2 (5 bases each). The CDR3 has 17 residues. V shed 0 bases and J shed 0 bases, with 16 bases lying between them. Germline CDR1 reads SGDLS; CDR2 reads YYNGEE. DNA of the CDR3: TGTGCCAGCAGCGTAGGTTGGGGCGGGTCCTCCTCCTACGAGCAGTACTTC. Amino acid sequence: CASSVGWGGSSSYEQYF.

Ten or more counts support this clonotype. This rearrangement joins TRBV5-1 to TRBJ1-1, with a weak D call TRBD1 (6 bases). The CDR3 is 14 residues long. Germline V lookup: CDR1 SGHRS, CDR2 YFSETQ. V shed 4 bases and J shed 4 bases, with 14 bases lying between them. CDR3 in DNA: TGCGCCAGCAGCGTTCGGGGGGCGGTCACTGAAGCTTTCTTT. Translation: CASSVRGAVTEAFF.

The chain employs TRBV25-1 and TRBJ1-2; 7 nucleotides align to TRBD1. Looked up from germline, CDR1 is MGHDK and CDR2 is SYGVNS. The length of the CDR3 is 15 residues. V lost 1 base to trimming and J lost 6 bases; unmatched junction nucleotides: 8. The CDR3 loop reads CASSELGGGEDGYTF. The DNA of the CDR3 is TGTGCCAGCAGTGAATTAGGAGGGGGCGAGGATGGCTACACCTTC.